A selection of T cell receptor beta chains follows, all from one sample in a study of cytomegalovirus exposure and HLA in healthy donors. The method was immunoSEQ multiplex PCR; TCRdb's version includes in-frame clones alone and lacks a portion of them. The sample lists approximately 30,000 clones, roughly 44% occurring once. Sequenced sample: PBMCs. The origin of the receptors is a woman in her forties or fifties in good health and CMV-seronegative. Both conserved end residues are part of each CDR3. A D gene is named only where the DNA matches it firmly. The size entry is marked missing in some rows and otherwise reads once, few, many or a size class.

V gene	D gene	clone size	J gene	CDR3 DNA	CDR3 protein
TRBV28	-	-	TRBJ2-6	TGTGCCAGCACCAGAGGAGGGTCCGGGGCCAACGTCCTGACTTTC	CASTRGGSGANVLTF
TRBV27	-	-	TRBJ1-5	TGTGCCAGCAGTGTTCACAGTCTACAGCCCCAGCATTTT	CASSVHSLQPQHF
TRBV19	TRBD1	-	TRBJ2-7	TGTGCCAGTAGTACTGGCCAGGGGGCCTCCTACGAGCAGTACTTC	CASSTGQGASYEQYF
TRBV10-1	TRBD1	-	TRBJ2-7	TGCGCCACACCGGGACAGGGGAAAGACGAGCAGTACTTC	CATPGQGKDEQYF
TRBV7-9	-	-	TRBJ1-4	TGTGCCAGCATAGGCGGGGGTCGGGAAAAACTGTTTTTT	CASIGGGREKLFF
TRBV7-9	TRBD2	once	TRBJ2-1	TGTGCCAGCAGCTTAGCTAGCGGGAGGAGCGATGAGCAGTTCTTC	CASSLASGRSDEQFF
TRBV4-1	TRBD1	few	TRBJ1-1	TGCGCCAGCAGCCAAGATCGGGCAGGGGGGAACACTGAAGCTTTCTTT	CASSQDRAGGNTEAFF
TRBV6-5	-	-	TRBJ2-7	TGTGCCAGCAGTTACTCCCTTACAGGGACAAGCGAGCAGTACTTC	CASSYSLTGTSEQYF
TRBV5-1	TRBD1	few	TRBJ2-7	TGCGCCAGCAGCCCCTCGGGCAGGGGGCTCTCCTACGAGCAGTACTTC	CASSPSGRGLSYEQYF
TRBV6-1	TRBD1	few	TRBJ2-7	TGTGCCAGCAGTGTCCCGGGACAGGGAGCTGCCTACGAGCAGTACTTC	CASSVPGQGAAYEQYF
TRBV7-2	TRBD2	-	TRBJ2-1	TGTGCCAGCAGATGGATTAGCGGGAGACTAAGGAATGAGCAGTTCTTC	CASRWISGRLRNEQFF
TRBV5-1	-	-	TRBJ1-4	TGCGCCAGCAGCCCAAGGGGAACTAATGAAAAACTGTTTTTT	CASSPRGTNEKLFF
TRBV7-2	-	-	TRBJ1-6	TGTGCCAGCAGCCCGACAGCAACTAATAATTCACCCCTCCACTTT	CASSPTATNNSPLHF
TRBV14	-	-	TRBJ1-4	TGTGCCAGCAGCCAATTGGGCATGGGTGAAAAACTGTTTTTT	CASSQLGMGEKLFF
TRBV27	-	few	TRBJ2-3	TGTGCCAGCAGCTCCCACGCTGTGGGCTTCTCACTTCGCACAGATACGCAGTATTTT	CASSSHAVGFSLRTDTQYF
TRBV9	-	few	TRBJ2-7	TGTGCCAGCAGCGTAGGGGCAGGGGTGAACGAGCAGTACTTC	CASSVGAGVNEQYF
TRBV12-5	-	few	TRBJ1-2	TGTGCTGGCGCCGGGGGTGCAAACTATGGCTACACCTTC	CAGAGGANYGYTF
TRBV27	-	-	TRBJ2-3	TGTGCCAGCAGTCCCCACTCCACAGATACGCAGTATTTT	CASSPHSTDTQYF
TRBV27	-	-	TRBJ2-7	TGTGCCAGCATTGGCGGTCCGGATCTTATCTCCTACGAGCAGTACTTC	CASIGGPDLISYEQYF
TRBV9	-	-	TRBJ2-4	TGTGCCAGCAGCGACCGTCCGTCTGGGGCCTCGGGTCAGTACTTC	CASSDRPSGASGQYF
TRBV10-3	TRBD1	few	TRBJ1-3	TGTGCCACTACCCCTAGCCAGGGGGCGCTTGGAAACACCATATATTTT	CATTPSQGALGNTIYF
TRBV2	-	-	TRBJ2-7	TGTGCCAGCAGCAGGGTGGAATACGAGCAGTACTTC	CASSRVEYEQYF
TRBV6-6	-	-	TRBJ1-2	TGTGCCAGCAGCCAAAGCGGGGGTGCCGGCGGCTACACCTTC	CASSQSGGAGGYTF
TRBV15	-	-	TRBJ2-1	TGTGCCACCAGCGGGCAAGGATACAATGAGCAGTTCTTC	CATSGQGYNEQFF
TRBV6-4	TRBD1	-	TRBJ2-1	TGTGCCAGCAGTCTGACAGGGGGCGAAAACAATGAGCAGTTCTTC	CASSLTGGENNEQFF
TRBV11-1	-	-	TRBJ1-1	TGTGCCAGCAGCTTGGGCAGGGGTCTGAACACTGAAGCTTTCTTT	CASSLGRGLNTEAFF
TRBV10-3	-	-	TRBJ1-1	TGTGCCATAAAGCGGGGGAGTGGCACTGAAGCTTTCTTT	CAIKRGSGTEAFF
TRBV9	TRBD1	few	TRBJ1-3	TGTGCCAGCAGCGCACAGGGGGCGGGAAACACCATATATTTT	CASSAQGAGNTIYF